This TCR beta chain was documented in a study of radiotherapy plus CTLA-4 blockade in lung cancer. Overall study: Across the patients, objective responses occurred in about 19%, and disease control in just over 30%. Overall study results and limits: Clones derived from tumor TCRs expanded in blood after radiotherapy plus ipilimumab.

Clones were read by immunoSEQ multiplex PCR, and TCRdb kept only the in-frame ones, dropping some. Here the sample spans approximately 80,000 clones, approximately 84% being singletons. On this clone itself: Its antigen is not identified.

CDR1 is SGHRS, CDR2 YFSETQ, per germline. This CDR3 is 13 amino acids long. V was pared by 0 bases and J by 6 bases, with 7 bases between. This material consisted of peripheral blood, taken from a patient treated with radiotherapy plus ipilimumab. The TCR comes from a human donor with non-small cell lung cancer who had stable disease on radiotherapy plus ipilimumab. J is TRBJ1-5 and V is TRBV5-1, with a tentative D call TRBD1 (6 bases). The CDR3 loop reads CASSLEGGQPQHF. In DNA form, the CDR3 reads TGCGCCAGCAGCTTGGAAGGGGGTCAGCCCCAGCATTTT.